This T cell receptor beta chain was recorded in a study of blood T cell repertoires in COVID-19. Study in general: The United States, Italy and Spain were the sources of the acute and convalescent COVID-19 samples. T cells, B-cell-depleted T cells, or PBMCs provided the cDNA or gDNA that served as material.

Ages ranged from about 18 to 89 years, with residence in about 24 US areas. Cohort placement rested on clinical history that participants reported themselves. This CDR3 region has 14 residues. Germline CDR1 is MNHEY and CDR2 is SMNVEV (reference sequence). The V end was cut by 8 bases, the J end by 2 bases, with 15 bases between. Sequenced by immunoSEQ multiplex PCR; TCRdb stores in-frame clones only, minus some. This table holds about 220,000 clones, 70% to 85% found once. Specimen: PBMCs or T cells enriched from blood (not recorded which). This TCR was sampled from a woman aged 40 to 55 with acute COVID-19. The rearrangement uses TRBV27 and TRBJ1-1; D may be TRBD1 (6 bases). The CDR3 protein is CASAGGHPNTEAFF. The CDR3 nucleotides read TGTGCCAGCGCGGGGGGGCACCCAAACACTGAAGCTTTCTTT.